Listed below are T cell receptor beta chains from one sample, sequenced in a study of siplizumab effects on memory and regulatory T cells. Profiling relied on immunoSEQ multiplex PCR, and the TCRdb table lists in-frame clones only, not all of them. The table includes 100,000 or so clones, 93% detected once. Sequencing was carried out using CD4+ T cells sorted from blood. Receptors originate from a human donor in good health. Each CDR3 is given with its conserved first and last residue. The order of the fields is V gene, D gene, J gene, clone size, CDR3 protein, CDR3 DNA. A D gene is named only where the DNA matches it firmly. Clone size is given for some rows only: seen once, a few or many times, or a class if the clone is expanded.

v_call: TRBV5-4; d_call: -; j_call: TRBJ2-5; clone_size: -; cdr3_aa: CASSLEQAETQYF; cdr3_nt: TGTGCCAGCAGCTTGGAACAGGCAGAGACCCAGTACTTC
v_call: TRBV5-8; d_call: -; j_call: TRBJ2-7; clone_size: -; cdr3_aa: CASSLAGHFYEQYF; cdr3_nt: TGTGCCAGCAGCTTGGCGGGACACTTCTACGAGCAGTACTTC
v_call: TRBV5-4; d_call: -; j_call: TRBJ1-2; clone_size: -; cdr3_aa: CASSFGRDGYTF; cdr3_nt: TGTGCCAGCAGCTTTGGCCGGGATGGCTACACCTTC
v_call: TRBV5-1; d_call: -; j_call: TRBJ1-5; clone_size: -; cdr3_aa: CASSPTGNQPQHF; cdr3_nt: TGCGCCAGCAGCCCGACAGGCAATCAGCCCCAGCATTTT
v_call: TRBV4-1; d_call: TRBD2; j_call: TRBJ2-2; clone_size: -; cdr3_aa: CASSQEAGVITGELFF; cdr3_nt: TGCGCCAGCAGCCAAGAGGCGGGAGTTATCACCGGGGAGCTGTTTTTT
v_call: TRBV5-1; d_call: -; j_call: TRBJ2-3; clone_size: -; cdr3_aa: CASSLGRGTDTQYF; cdr3_nt: TGCGCCAGCTCCCTAGGTAGGGGCACAGATACGCAGTATTTT
v_call: TRBV6-1; d_call: -; j_call: TRBJ2-3; clone_size: -; cdr3_aa: CASSSGSTDTQYF; cdr3_nt: TGTGCCAGCAGCTCGGGTAGCACAGATACGCAGTATTTT
v_call: TRBV7-8; d_call: -; j_call: TRBJ2-3; clone_size: once; cdr3_aa: CASRPGDLPADTQYF; cdr3_nt: TGTGCCAGCAGGCCAGGGGACCTCCCTGCAGATACGCAGTATTTT
v_call: TRBV2; d_call: -; j_call: TRBJ2-1; clone_size: -; cdr3_aa: CASRGEFF; cdr3_nt: TGTGCCAGCAGAGGAGAGTTCTTC
v_call: TRBV5-8; d_call: -; j_call: TRBJ1-1; clone_size: -; cdr3_aa: CASSFGGGRVMNTEAFF; cdr3_nt: TGTGCCAGCAGCTTCGGAGGTGGGAGGGTCATGAACACTGAAGCTTTCTTT
v_call: TRBV7-9; d_call: -; j_call: TRBJ2-6; clone_size: -; cdr3_aa: CASTKWGGLGANVLTF; cdr3_nt: TGTGCCAGCACCAAGTGGGGTGGGCTGGGGGCCAACGTCCTGACTTTC
v_call: TRBV19; d_call: -; j_call: TRBJ1-1; clone_size: -; cdr3_aa: CASSIVAGEEATEAFF; cdr3_nt: TGTGCCAGTAGTATAGTAGCAGGGGAGGAGGCCACTGAAGCTTTCTTT
v_call: TRBV30; d_call: TRBD1; j_call: TRBJ1-4; clone_size: -; cdr3_aa: CAWAGGREKLFF; cdr3_nt: TGTGCCTGGGCAGGGGGCAGGGAAAAACTGTTTTTT
v_call: TRBV6-6; d_call: TRBD2; j_call: TRBJ2-7; clone_size: -; cdr3_aa: CASSRLADEQYF; cdr3_nt: TGTGCCAGCAGCCGACTAGCCGACGAGCAGTACTTC
v_call: TRBV7-2; d_call: TRBD2; j_call: TRBJ2-4; clone_size: -; cdr3_aa: CASSLALAGGQNIQYF; cdr3_nt: TGTGCCAGCAGCTTAGCCCTAGCGGGGGGCCAAAACATTCAGTACTTC
v_call: TRBV6-1; d_call: -; j_call: TRBJ1-1; clone_size: once; cdr3_aa: CASSEGGKNTEAFF; cdr3_nt: TGTGCCAGCAGCGAAGGGGGAAAGAACACTGAAGCTTTCTTT
v_call: TRBV6-5; d_call: -; j_call: TRBJ1-1; clone_size: -; cdr3_aa: CASSIQGNTEAFF; cdr3_nt: TGTGCCAGCAGTATTCAGGGGAACACTGAAGCTTTCTTT
v_call: TRBV30; d_call: -; j_call: TRBJ1-1; clone_size: few; cdr3_aa: CAWSDTVWTEAFF; cdr3_nt: TGTGCCTGGAGTGATACTGTGTGGACTGAAGCTTTCTTT
v_call: TRBV4-2; d_call: -; j_call: TRBJ1-2; clone_size: -; cdr3_aa: CASSQMPQLYGYTF; cdr3_nt: TGTGCCAGCAGCCAAATGCCCCAGCTCTATGGCTACACCTTC